The rows below give T cell receptor beta chains drawn from one sample of a study of T cell responses to AZD1222 COVID-19 vaccine. Assay used: immunoSEQ multiplex PCR; TCRdb lists only in-frame clones, some missing. The data contain about 78,000 clones, approximately 90% of them singletons. The material sequenced was peripheral blood, taken on day 0 of AZD1222 vaccination. The receptors come from an adult in good health. Each CDR3 is given with its conserved first and last residue. D genes are given only for firm matches. The listing skips clone size in some rows; elsewhere it reads once, few, many or a size class.

J gene | clone size | D gene | V gene | CDR3 protein | CDR3 DNA
TRBJ1-5 | once | . | TRBV2 | CASRVSNQPQHF | TGTGCCAGCAGGGTTAGCAATCAGCCCCAGCATTTT
TRBJ1-5 | . | . | TRBV2 | CASRARTAYSNQPQHF | TGTGCCAGCAGGGCCAGGACAGCTTATAGCAATCAGCCCCAGCATTTT
TRBJ1-2 | . | TRBD1 | TRBV7-9 | CASSLLGQGMGSGYTF | TGTGCCAGCAGCTTACTGGGACAGGGGATGGGTAGTGGCTACACCTTC
TRBJ2-2 | . | TRBD2 | TRBV15 | CATSRGSTSGGTGELFF | TGTGCCACCAGCAGAGGTTCGACTAGCGGGGGGACCGGGGAGCTGTTTTTT
TRBJ1-5 | . | TRBD1 | TRBV19 | CASSTPEGDRVVGSNQPQHF | TGTGCCAGTAGTACCCCCGAGGGGGACAGGGTGGTCGGTAGCAATCAGCCCCAGCATTTT
TRBJ2-7 | . | TRBD1 | TRBV27 | CASTYRDRGEQYF | TGTGCCAGCACCTACCGGGACAGGGGGGAGCAGTACTTC
TRBJ2-2 | . | TRBD1 | TRBV5-1 | CASSRTGGANTGELFF | TGCGCCAGCAGTCGGACAGGGGGGGCGAACACCGGGGAGCTGTTTTTT
TRBJ1-5 | . | . | TRBV6-5 | CASSQEGGQPQHF | TGTGCCAGCAGTCAGGAGGGTGGCCAGCCCCAGCATTTT
TRBJ2-2 | . | . | TRBV9 | CASSVGPLNTGELFF | TGTGCCAGCAGCGTCGGGCCTCTTAACACCGGGGAGCTGTTTTTT
TRBJ1-1 | few | . | TRBV6-6 | CATKKGGEAFF | TGTGCCACCAAGAAAGGGGGGGAAGCTTTCTTT
TRBJ2-6 | . | . | TRBV24-1 | CATSFGANVLTF | TGTGCCACCAGTTTTGGGGCCAACGTCCTGACTTTC
TRBJ1-5 | . | . | TRBV28 | CASTAGQPQHF | TGTGCCAGCACCGCAGGTCAGCCCCAGCATTTT
TRBJ2-3 | once | . | TRBV2 | CASRSTDTQYF | TGTGCCAGCAGGTCGACAGATACGCAGTATTTT
TRBJ2-3 | . | . | TRBV14 | CASSTRGLPTDTQYF | TGTGCCAGCAGCACCCGGGGCCTTCCCACAGATACGCAGTATTTT
TRBJ1-1 | . | . | TRBV6-1 | CASSEVVRNTEAFF | TGTGCCAGCAGTGAAGTGGTCAGGAACACTGAAGCTTTCTTT
TRBJ2-7 | . | . | TRBV21-1 | CASSNFGLAYEQYF | TGTGCCAGCAGCAATTTTGGTCTCGCCTACGAGCAGTACTTC
TRBJ2-1 | . | TRBD2 | TRBV7-9 | CASSPIKGLAGGDTNEQFF | TGTGCCAGCAGCCCTATAAAGGGACTAGCGGGAGGTGATACGAATGAGCAGTTCTTC
TRBJ2-5 | . | TRBD1 | TRBV5-1 | CASTSGTGKETQYF | TGCGCCAGCACCTCCGGGACAGGCAAAGAGACCCAGTACTTC
TRBJ1-1 | . | . | TRBV10-1 | CASLGMNTEAFF | TGCGCCAGCTTAGGGATGAACACTGAAGCTTTCTTT
TRBJ2-2 | . | . | TRBV9 | CASSGKRGRTENTGELFF | TGTGCCAGCAGCGGGAAAAGAGGTCGGACAGAGAACACCGGGGAGCTGTTTTTT
TRBJ2-7 | . | . | TRBV20-1 | CSARDYEQYF | TGCAGTGCTAGAGACTACGAGCAGTACTTC
TRBJ2-2 | once | TRBD1 | TRBV24-1 | CATSDSGTGGTGELFF | TGTGCCACCAGTGACTCCGGGACAGGCGGAACCGGGGAGCTGTTTTTT
TRBJ2-7 | . | . | TRBV5-6 | CASSSRGSHEQYF | TGTGCCAGCAGCTCCAGGGGTTCCCACGAGCAGTACTTC
TRBJ2-7 | . | TRBD2 | TRBV20-1 | CSASRLAGNFNEQYF | TGCAGTGCTAGTCGGCTAGCGGGAAACTTCAACGAGCAGTACTTC
TRBJ1-4 | once | . | TRBV10-1 | CASSEPGLTGEKLFF | TGCGCCAGCAGTGAACCGGGTCTTACGGGTGAAAAACTGTTTTTT
TRBJ1-2 | . | . | TRBV3-1/TRBV3-2 | CASSQRSGFGYTF | TGTGCCAGCAGCCAACGCTCAGGGTTTGGCTACACCTTC
TRBJ2-7 | . | . | TRBV12-3/TRBV12-4 | CASSLGVEQYF | TGTGCCAGCAGTTTAGGGGTGGAGCAGTACTTC
TRBJ1-5 | . | . | TRBV10-2 | CASREYSNQPQHF | TGCGCCAGCAGGGAATATAGCAATCAGCCCCAGCATTTT
TRBJ2-5 | . | . | TRBV7-2 | CASSLWAGEETQYF | TGTGCCAGCAGCTTATGGGCAGGGGAAGAGACCCAGTACTTC
TRBJ2-5 | . | . | TRBV3-1/TRBV3-2 | CASSQVVSGPRAKETQYF | TGTGCCAGCAGCCAAGTTGTTTCGGGTCCAAGGGCTAAAGAGACCCAGTACTTC
TRBJ2-7 | . | TRBD1 | TRBV7-9 | CASSPPGQGTLLRKQYF | TGTGCCAGCAGCCCGCCGGGACAGGGGACACTGTTACGAAAGCAGTACTTC